This record concerns one TCR beta chain sequence. The target of this receptor is not known. Within one base of it there is no much larger clone, and no base qualities were kept. The data were taken from a study of T cells in localized non-small cell lung cancer (dated by TCRdb to about 2020). For the wider study: The study analyzed T cell repertoires of around 250 early-stage NSCLC patients, comparing tumors and uninvolved tumor-adjacent lungs. The cohort comprised roughly 220 treatment-naïve NSCLC patients with resected, localized lung tumors. The mean age of the NSCLC patients was about 62 years, with 130 or so men and around 100 women. On the study overall, not on this receptor specifically: Longer overall survival was associated with higher blood T cell density, whereas shorter survival was associated with higher adjacent-lung clonality. Because of the exploratory design, TCR variables were selected using unadjusted p-values without false-discovery rate correction. Because multi-region tumor sequencing was not done, intratumor heterogeneity could not be ruled out. Uninvolved tumor-adjacent lung showed the highest T cell clonality, higher than tumor, which suggests more focused antigenic responses in the uninvolved tumor-adjacent lung. A median of roughly 56 of the top 100 tumor clones were detected in paired uninvolved adjacent lung, and 28 of these tumor clones were also found among the top 100 clones of the paired uninvolved adjacent lung.

At diagnosis, tumor, uninvolved tumor-adjacent lung and peripheral blood were collected and then preserved as a mix of FFPE and fresh-frozen material. The cysteine opens and the phenylalanine closes a CDR3 of 17 amino acids. The read is trimmed to its CDR3 DNA, 51 bases read in frame from base 1. Trimming removed 6 bases from V and 4 bases from J; the gene matches leave 14 bases unexplained. The germline V gene encodes CDR1 MNHGY and CDR2 SAAAGT. TCR beta CDR3 regions were sequenced from DNA using the immunoSEQ Assay. The published analysis was carried out like this. To compute T cell density, TCR beta template counts were normalized to usable DNA, which was estimated by amplifying housekeeping genes. Richness was estimated using the preseqR package, with extrapolation to 400,000 templates for PBMC samples and to 120,000 templates for tissue samples. Clonality was taken to be one minus Pielou's evenness. To identify tissue-enriched TCRs, differential abundance testing was run on productive amino-acid clonotypes with a minimum total count of 5 and an alpha of 0.1. The Jaccard Index and the Morisita Overlap Index were used to measure repertoire overlap between compartments. GLIPH grouped TCR beta CDR3s together with public tetramer-defined viral CDR3s, and a viral motif had to include at least three viral sequences and also show V-gene enrichment. TCRdb limited this immuneACCESS table to in-frame rearrangements with V and J called. A share of clones is missing; checked studies link under half to unresolved V genes, and the rest is unexplained. V, J and clone size are those of that table, while D and trimming were read from the DNA. Within this sample are about 3,500 clones, with roughly 31% of them counted one time only. The ten largest clonotypes hold around 9.1% of the sample.

The sequencing here drew on lung tumor tissue, taken before any cancer treatment. Here the chain combines TRBV6-8 and TRBJ1-2; TRBD1 lines up with 10 middle nucleotides. This TCR was recovered from a man between 35 and 75 years old with stage I lung adenocarcinoma. The CDR3 reads CASRRQGAQGGIYGYTF. The DNA is TGTGCCAGCAGAAGACAGGGGGCGCAAGGGGGAATCTATGGCTACACCTTC.